A single sample gave rise to the 16 T cell receptor beta chains below, sequenced in a study of cytomegalovirus exposure and HLA in healthy donors. PCR was performed using 60 Vbeta and 13 Jbeta primers. Only in-frame clones appear in the TCRdb table, and some are missing; sequencing was by immunoSEQ multiplex PCR. The table includes roughly 120,000 clones, around 85% detected once. The sample taken for sequencing was PBMCs. Receptor source: a man aged 25-40 years in good health and CMV-seropositive.

The chain employs TRBV11-1 and TRBJ2-7; D gene ambiguous. V was pared by 3 bases and J by 2 bases, with 8 bases between. The germline V gene encodes CDR1 SGHAT and CDR2 FQDESV (reference sequence). The length of the CDR3 is 13 residues. The CDR3 spells CASSFGLPYEQYF. The DNA of the CDR3 is TGTGCCAGCAGCTTTGGGCTACCCTACGAGCAGTACTTC.

This chain uses TRBV10-1 with TRBJ2-1; 11 positions agree with TRBD2. The CDR3 sequence is 16 residues long. V lost 4 bases to trimming and J lost 6 bases; unmatched junction nucleotides: 8. Germline CDR1 WNHNN, CDR2 SYGVQD (reference sequence). The CDR3 loop reads CASSGNSGGAANEQFF. The CDR3 DNA reads TGCGCCAGCAGTGGGAATAGCGGGGGGGCCGCCAATGAGCAGTTCTTC.

This sequence joins TRBV11-3 and TRBJ2-5; 10 bases map to TRBD2. Germline assignment: CDR1 SGHNT and CDR2 YENEEA. The CDR3 contains 16 residues. Unmatched junction bases numbered 6, after V lost 0 bases and J lost 5 bases. The CDR3 region is CASSLEYISGGETQYF. In DNA form, the CDR3 reads TGTGCCAGCAGCTTAGAATACATTAGCGGGGGGGAGACCCAGTACTTC. Drawing the rest from reference TRBV11-3 and TRBJ2-5, the complete variable domain is EAGVVQSPRYKIIEKKQPVAFWCNPISGHNTLYWYLQNLGQGPELLIRYENEEAVDDSQLPKDRFSAERLKGVDSTLKIQPAELGDSAVYLCASSLEYISGGETQYFGPGTRLLVL.

This rearrangement joins TRBV5-6 to TRBJ2-1, with 11 bases identical to TRBD2. Germline V CDR1 and CDR2: SGHDT, YYEEEE. V trimming: 3 bases; J trimming: 4 bases; junction bases outside the gene matches: 6. The CDR3 totals 16 residues. CDR3 amino acids: CASSSSGLAVYNEQFF. Here the CDR3 DNA reads TGTGCCAGCAGCTCGTCGGGACTAGCGGTTTACAATGAGCAGTTCTTC. The whole variable domain, filled in from reference TRBV5-6 and TRBJ2-1, reads DAGVTQSPTHLIKTRGQQVTLRCSPKSGHDTVSWYQQALGQGPQFIFQYYEEEERQRGNFPDRFSGHQFPNYSSELNVNALLLGDSALYLCASSSSGLAVYNEQFFGPGTRLTVL.

The chain employs TRBV30 and TRBJ2-2; TRBD2 aligns across 7 bases. The germline gives CDR1 GTSNPN, CDR2 SVGIG (reference sequence). V lost 5 bases, J lost 4 bases, and 10 bases stayed unmatched. The CDR3 is 15 residues long. The CDR3 DNA sequence: TGTGCCTGGGGTGGGGATTGGGGGGGCACCGGGGAGCTGTTTTTT. This translates into CAWGGDWGGTGELFF.

The CDR3 is CASSHRRVADTQYF. CDR3 sequence (DNA): TGTGCCAGCAGCCACCGCAGGGTCGCAGATACGCAGTATTTT. The V gene is TRBV6-5, the J gene TRBJ2-3, with a weak D call TRBD1 (5 bases). This CDR3 spans 14 amino acids. The V gene lost 6 bases and the J gene lost 4 bases, with 14 bases spanning the gap. Germline V gene sequence: CDR1 MNHEY, CDR2 SVGAGI.

This clone was observed once. This chain joins TRBV7-6 and TRBJ1-1; D is possibly TRBD1 (5 bases). Germline values: CDR1 SGHVS, CDR2 FNYEAQ. Trimming took off 1 base at V and 3 bases at J, with 12 bases between the two ends. The CDR3 sequence is 15 residues long. The chain's CDR3 is CASSLDPGWDTEAFF. The CDR3 DNA follows: TGTGCCAGCAGCTTAGATCCAGGGTGGGACACTGAAGCTTTCTTT.

The rearrangement links TRBV27 to TRBJ2-5; 8 nucleotides match TRBD2. V dropped 6 bases and J dropped 4; count of bases not matched to a gene: 4. This CDR3 spans 13 amino acids. Looked up from germline, CDR1 is MNHEY and CDR2 is SMNVEV (reference sequence). CDR3 in amino acids: CASSGSGVETQYF. The CDR3 DNA is TGTGCCAGCAGCGGTAGCGGGGTAGAGACCCAGTACTTC.

In this sample, this clone turned up a few times. The chain recombines TRBV2 with TRBJ1-5; D might be TRBD1 (6 bases). The CDR3 contains 15 residues. V was trimmed by 3 bases and J by 3 bases, leaving 12 bases between them. Germline values: CDR1 SNHLY, CDR2 FYNNEI. CDR3 nucleotide sequence: TGTGCCAGCAGTGACACAGGGATATTCAATCAGCCCCAGCATTTT. It encodes CASSDTGIFNQPQHF.

The chain couples TRBV2 to TRBJ2-5, with TRBD1 as a possible D gene (6 bases). The CDR3 extends over 13 amino acids. Germline V CDR1 and CDR2: SNHLY, FYNNEI. Trimming left V 9 bases short and J 4 bases short, with 15 bases between. In DNA form, the CDR3 reads TGTGCCAGTCGAGGACAGATCGGAGAGACCCAGTACTTC. This codes for CASRGQIGETQYF.

A note on this clone: The junction and the germline gene differ at one end; a read error may be behind it. The chain has TRBV7-9 and TRBJ2-7; no definite D call. The CDR3 runs to 12 residues. Germline V lookup: CDR1 SEHNR, CDR2 FQNEAQ (reference sequence). CDR3 sequence (DNA): TGTTCCAGCAGCCCGCTCTCGGGCGAGCAGTACTTC. Amino acids: CSSSPLSGEQYF.

A few counts support this clone. The rearrangement joins TRBV6-5 to TRBJ1-6; TRBD1 agrees at 7 bases. V was clipped by 6 bases and J by 4 bases; unmatched bases: 6. Per the germline V gene, CDR1 is MNHEY and CDR2 is SVGAGI. This CDR3 is built from 15 residues. The CDR3 loop is CASRTGKGYNSPLHF. CDR3 bases: TGTGCCAGCAGGACAGGGAAGGGATATAATTCACCCCTCCACTTT.

The rearrangement links TRBV2 to TRBJ2-2; the match to TRBD2 covers 15 bases. Germline V gene data show CDR1 as SNHLY and CDR2 as FYNNEI. The CDR3 is 16 residues long. V was pared by 5 bases and J by 5 bases, with 3 bases of the junction left unmatched. The CDR3 DNA sequence: TGTGCCAGCAGTAGGACTAGCGGGGGGGCGACCGGGGAGCTGTTTTTT. Amino acid sequence: CASSRTSGGATGELFF. The full variable domain, rest sourced from reference TRBV2 and TRBJ2-2, is EPEVTQTPSHQVTQMGQEVILRCVPISNHLYFYWYRQILGQKVEFLVSFYNNEISEKSEIFDDQFSVERPDGSNFTLKIRSTKLEDSAMYFCASSRTSGGATGELFFGEGSRLTVL.

This clone was counted a few times. This rearrangement joins TRBV25-1 to TRBJ2-7, with TRBD2 identical over 7 bases. This CDR3 spans 14 amino acids. The germline gives CDR1 MGHDK, CDR2 SYGVNS. Losses at the gene ends were 5 bases for V and 4 bases for J; bases not matched to a gene: 8. The CDR3 DNA reads as TGTGCCAGCAGTCCTTCGCGGGGACTATACGAGCAGTACTTC. Protein sequence: CASSPSRGLYEQYF.

This clone was seen a few times. The genes are TRBV7-8 and TRBJ2-1, with 10 bases that match TRBD2. The length of the CDR3 is 14 residues. The V gene end was trimmed by 7 bases and the J gene end by 5 bases; junction bases not matched to a gene: 5. From germline, CDR1 is SGHVS and CDR2 FQNEAQ. DNA of the CDR3: TGTGCCAGCAACCAGGGACTAGCGAACAATGAGCAGTTCTTC. Protein sequence: CASNQGLANNEQFF.

The CDR3 sequence: CASSLRWASSMDTQYF. The CDR3 coding sequence is TGTGCCAGCAGCTTAAGGTGGGCTAGCTCGATGGATACGCAGTATTTT. The chain joins TRBV7-2 to TRBJ2-3; weak D call: TRBD2 (5 bases). The V and J ends lost 2 bases and 6 bases respectively, with 18 bases between them. Germline CDR1 reads SGHTA; CDR2 reads FQGNSA. This CDR3 comprises 16 residues. The full variable domain, completed using reference TRBV7-2 and TRBJ2-3, is GAGVSQSPSNKVTEKGKDVELRCDPISGHTALYWYRQSLGQGLEFLIYFQGNSAPDKSGLPSDRFSAERTGGSVSTLTIQRTQQEDSAVYLCASSLRWASSMDTQYFGPGTRLTVL.